Given below is one T cell receptor (beta chain) in context. In its sample, this clone was seen once. Its antigen target is currently unknown. Per-base quality was not reported, and no clone a single base away is much larger than it. At the junction V is shortened by 3 bases and J by 1 base, with 15 bases in between. Based on the germline V gene (reference sequence), the CDR1 and CDR2 sequences are WNHNN and SYGVQD. The CDR3 runs 16 amino acids, cysteine and phenylalanine included. Of the read, only the CDR3 DNA is kept; its 48 bases are in frame from base 1. Each collaborating institution followed its own protocols to collect whole blood in K2EDTA tubes. Collaborator samples were shipped for TCRbeta analysis as frozen whole blood, isolated PBMCs, or DNA extracted from either sample type. The record originates from a study of blood T cell repertoires in COVID-19 (dated by TCRdb to about 2020). General notes on the study: Samples from collaborators originated in the United States, Italy and Spain and spanned both the acute and convalescent phases of COVID-19. The material from the prospective study consisted of cDNA or gDNA derived from T cells, B-cell-depleted T cells, or PBMCs. Subjects who had been exposed to COVID-19, were actively infected with it, or had recovered from it provided the deeply sampled blood TCRbeta repertoires that made up the dataset. A freely available public database, intended as a resource for researchers studying the immune response to SARS-CoV-2, is where the repertoires were released. Samples came from the ongoing ImmuneRACE study (first 160 participants) plus 1,254 subjects from 6 global collaborators. The sample metadata nearly always contained a de-identified subject ID, COVID-19 status, age in years and sex. Where available, HLA class I and class II types were taken from metadata supplied by the sample provider and were not determined by assay-based typing. On the study overall, not on this receptor specifically: How much clinical and demographic metadata was included differed by source and by participant, and the metadata was provided uncurated.

TCRbeta CDR3 regions were amplified from genomic DNA by means of the immunoSEQ Assay, a bias-controlled multiplex PCR. As for the authors' bioinformatics: The number of nucleated cells in each sample was estimated by amplification of reference gene primers within the assay. To quantify the absolute abundance of each unique TCRbeta CDR3 rearrangement, sequence reads were collapsed and filtered. For each sample, productive Simpson clonality was calculated by taking the square root of Simpson's diversity index across productive rearrangements. TCRdb holds this immuneACCESS table with in-frame rearrangements only. Some clones are missing; in checked studies, unresolved V genes explain under half, and the rest has no known cause. V and J calls and clone size come straight from that table; D and trimming were deduced from the DNA. The sample table contains some 260,000 clones; only one count was recorded for 65% to 85% of them. In total, the top ten clones hold roughly 4% of the sample.

Sample: peripheral blood. The chain links TRBV10-1 with TRBJ1-1; TRBD1 could be the D gene, as 6 bases match. This TCR derives from a woman in her forties with active or convalescent COVID-19. The DNA sequence is as follows: TGCGCCAGCAGTGAAGGGGGAAGAATGGGGAACACTGAAGCTTTCTTT. Its protein is CASSEGGRMGNTEAFF.